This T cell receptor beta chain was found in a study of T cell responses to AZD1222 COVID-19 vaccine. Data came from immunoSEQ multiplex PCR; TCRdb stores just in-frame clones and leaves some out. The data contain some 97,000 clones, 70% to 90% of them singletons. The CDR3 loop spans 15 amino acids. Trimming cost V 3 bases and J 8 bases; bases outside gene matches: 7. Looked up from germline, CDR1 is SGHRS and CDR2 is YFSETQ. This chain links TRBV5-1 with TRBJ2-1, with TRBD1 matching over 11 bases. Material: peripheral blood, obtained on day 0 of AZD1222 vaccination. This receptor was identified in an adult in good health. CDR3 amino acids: CASSSGQGAIDEQFF. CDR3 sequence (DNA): TGCGCCAGCAGCTCAGGACAGGGGGCGATCGATGAGCAGTTCTTC.